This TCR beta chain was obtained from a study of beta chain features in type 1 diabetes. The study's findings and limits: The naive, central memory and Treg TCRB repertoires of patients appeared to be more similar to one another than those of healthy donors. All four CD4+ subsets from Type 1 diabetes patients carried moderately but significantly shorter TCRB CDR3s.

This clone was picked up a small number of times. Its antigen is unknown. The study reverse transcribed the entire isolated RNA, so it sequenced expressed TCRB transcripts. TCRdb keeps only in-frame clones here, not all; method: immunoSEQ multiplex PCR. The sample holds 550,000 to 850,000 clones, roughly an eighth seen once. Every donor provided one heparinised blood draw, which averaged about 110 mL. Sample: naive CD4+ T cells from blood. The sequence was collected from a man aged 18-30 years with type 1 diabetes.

The CDR3, as DNA: TGTGCCAGTAGTATCACCGGGACTAGCGGCACCGGGGAGCTGTTTTTT. Translation gives CASSITGTSGTGELFF. The chain couples TRBV19 to TRBJ2-2; TRBD2 aligns across 11 bases. The CDR3 extends over 16 amino acids. Germline loops: CDR1 LNHDA, CDR2 SQIVND (reference sequence). Trimming removed 3 bases from V and 4 bases from J; junction bases left unmatched: 4.